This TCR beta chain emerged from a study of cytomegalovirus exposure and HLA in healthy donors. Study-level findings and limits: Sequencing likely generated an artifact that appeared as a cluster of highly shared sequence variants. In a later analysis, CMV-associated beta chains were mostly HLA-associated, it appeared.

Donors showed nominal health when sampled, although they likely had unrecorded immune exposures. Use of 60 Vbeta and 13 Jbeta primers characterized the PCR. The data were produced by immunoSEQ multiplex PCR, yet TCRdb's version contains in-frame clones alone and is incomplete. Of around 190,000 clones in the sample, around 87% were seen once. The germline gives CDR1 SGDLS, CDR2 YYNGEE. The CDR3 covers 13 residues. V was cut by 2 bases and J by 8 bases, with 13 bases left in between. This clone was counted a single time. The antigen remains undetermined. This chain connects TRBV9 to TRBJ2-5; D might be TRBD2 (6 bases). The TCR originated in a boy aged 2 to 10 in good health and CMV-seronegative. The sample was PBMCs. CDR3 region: CASSVEGFKTQYF. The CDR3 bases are TGTGCCAGCAGCGTGGAGGGGTTTAAAACCCAGTACTTC.